These 5 T cell receptor beta chains originate from one sample sequenced in a study of T cell responses to AZD1222 COVID-19 vaccine. Method: immunoSEQ multiplex PCR; TCRdb's copy keeps in-frame clones and lacks some. The sample includes under 150,000 clones, 85% to 95% of them seen just once. Material: peripheral blood, obtained on day 0 of AZD1222 vaccination. The receptors were gathered from an adult in good health.

The V and J genes are TRBV6-5 and TRBJ1-1; D perhaps matches TRBD1 (6 bases). Germline V gene lookup returns CDR1 MNHEY and CDR2 SVGAGI. Trimming removed 2 bases at V and 5 bases at J, with 15 bases between. CDR3 length: 15 amino acids. The CDR3 loop reads CASSYRTGLWTEAFF. CDR3 in DNA: TGTGCCAGCAGTTACCGAACAGGGCTTTGGACTGAAGCTTTCTTT.

This clone was detected once. The J gene is TRBJ1-1, the V gene TRBV19; D remains ambiguous. There are 11 residues in the CDR3. The germline V gene encodes CDR1 LNHDA and CDR2 SQIVND (reference sequence). Between the trimmed V and J ends, which lost 10 bases and 1 base, there was a span of 7 bases. In DNA form, the CDR3 reads TGTGCCACCCTTGGGAACACTGAAGCTTTCTTT. Translating it yields CATLGNTEAFF.

About this clone itself: Other DNA variants within this sample encode the same CDR3. The J gene is TRBJ1-2, the V gene TRBV6-5, with D perhaps matching TRBD1 (5 bases). The CDR3 spans 12 residues. The V gene's germline CDR1 is MNHEY and CDR2 SVGAGI. Trimming removed 7 bases from V and 2 bases from J, with 8 bases in between. This chain's CDR3 is CASKGQNYGYTF. DNA of the CDR3: TGTGCCAGCAAGGGGCAGAACTATGGCTACACCTTC.

V usage is TRBV5-4 and J usage is TRBJ1-2; D is uncertain. Deletions cut 0 bases from V and 4 bases from J, with 19 bases between. Germline V gives CDR1 SGHNT, CDR2 YYREEE (reference sequence). The CDR3 loop spans 17 amino acids. The CDR3 sequence is CASSLGGGGGTSYGYTF. DNA for the CDR3: TGTGCCAGCAGCTTGGGAGGCGGCGGCGGTACGAGCTATGGCTACACCTTC.

The chain combines TRBV15 with TRBJ1-5, with D tentatively TRBD1 (6 bases). Trimming took off 2 bases at V and 7 bases at J, with 18 bases between the two ends. The CDR3 length is 16 residues. The germline V gene has CDR1 LNHNV and CDR2 YYDKDF (reference sequence). For the CDR3, the DNA is TGTGCCACCAGCAGACTAGACAGGCAGGTAGGACAGCCCCAGCATTTT. Its protein product is CATSRLDRQVGQPQHF.